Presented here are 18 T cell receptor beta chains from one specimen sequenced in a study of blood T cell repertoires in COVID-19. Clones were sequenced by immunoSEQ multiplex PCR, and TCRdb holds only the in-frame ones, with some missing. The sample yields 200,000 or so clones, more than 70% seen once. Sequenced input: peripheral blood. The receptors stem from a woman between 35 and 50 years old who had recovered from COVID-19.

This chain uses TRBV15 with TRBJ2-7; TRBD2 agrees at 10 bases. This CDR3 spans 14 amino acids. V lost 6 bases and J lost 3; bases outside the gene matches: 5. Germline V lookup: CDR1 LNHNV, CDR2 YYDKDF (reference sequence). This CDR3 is CATSVRTSGYEQYF. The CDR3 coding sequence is TGTGCCACCAGTGTTAGGACTAGCGGCTACGAGCAGTACTTC. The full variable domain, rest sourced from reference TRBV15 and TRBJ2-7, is DAMVIQNPRYQVTQFGKPVTLSCSQTLNHNVMYWYQQKSSQAPKLLFHYYDKDFNNEADTPDNFQSRRPNTSFCFLDIRSPGLGDTAMYLCATSVRTSGYEQYFGPGTRLTVT.

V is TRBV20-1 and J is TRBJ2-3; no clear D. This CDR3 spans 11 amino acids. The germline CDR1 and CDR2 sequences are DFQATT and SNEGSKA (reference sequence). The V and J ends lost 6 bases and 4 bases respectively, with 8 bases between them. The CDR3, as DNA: TGCAGTGCGTCGTCGGCAGATACGCAGTATTTT. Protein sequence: CSASSADTQYF.

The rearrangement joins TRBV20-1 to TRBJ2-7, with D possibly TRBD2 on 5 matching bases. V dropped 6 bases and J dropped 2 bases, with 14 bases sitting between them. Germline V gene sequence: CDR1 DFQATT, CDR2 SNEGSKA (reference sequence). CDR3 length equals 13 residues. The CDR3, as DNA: TGCAGTGCCAGTTCAGCGGAGCCCTACGAGCAGTACTTC. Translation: CSASSAEPYEQYF.

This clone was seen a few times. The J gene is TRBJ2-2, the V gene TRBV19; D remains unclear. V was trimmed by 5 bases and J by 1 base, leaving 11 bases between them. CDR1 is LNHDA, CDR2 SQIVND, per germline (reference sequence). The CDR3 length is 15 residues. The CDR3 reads CASSVVNMNTGELFF. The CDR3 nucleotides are TGTGCCAGTAGTGTTGTGAACATGAACACCGGGGAGCTGTTTTTT.

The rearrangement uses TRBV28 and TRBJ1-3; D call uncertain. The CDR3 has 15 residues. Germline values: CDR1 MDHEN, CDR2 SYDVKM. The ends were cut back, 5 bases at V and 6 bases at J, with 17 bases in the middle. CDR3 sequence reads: CASSLLDSSINTIYF. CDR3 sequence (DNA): TGTGCCAGCAGTCTCCTGGACTCTTCTATAAACACCATATATTTT. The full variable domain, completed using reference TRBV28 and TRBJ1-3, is DVKVTQSSRYLVKRTGEKVFLECVQDMDHENMFWYRQDPGLGLRLIYFSYDVKMKEKGDIPEGYSVSREKKERFSLILESASTNQTSMYLCASSLLDSSINTIYFGEGSWLTVV.

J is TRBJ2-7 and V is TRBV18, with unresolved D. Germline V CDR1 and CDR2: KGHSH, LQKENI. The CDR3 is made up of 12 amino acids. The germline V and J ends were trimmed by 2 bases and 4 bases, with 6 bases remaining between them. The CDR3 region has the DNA TGTGCCAGCTCACCAAGCCTATACGAGCAGTACTTC. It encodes CASSPSLYEQYF.

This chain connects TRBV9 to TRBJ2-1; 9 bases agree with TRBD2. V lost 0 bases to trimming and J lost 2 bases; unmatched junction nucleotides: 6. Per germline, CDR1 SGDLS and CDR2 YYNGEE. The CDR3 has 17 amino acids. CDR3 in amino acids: CASSVETSGLTYNEQFF. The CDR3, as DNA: TGTGCCAGCAGCGTAGAAACTAGCGGGCTGACCTACAATGAGCAGTTCTTC.

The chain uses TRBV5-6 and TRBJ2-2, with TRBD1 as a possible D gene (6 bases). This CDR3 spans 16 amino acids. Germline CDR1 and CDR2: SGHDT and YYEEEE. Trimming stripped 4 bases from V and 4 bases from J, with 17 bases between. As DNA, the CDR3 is TGTGCCAGCAGCACACTCTCGGGACACCGCACCGGGGAGCTGTTTTTT. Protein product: CASSTLSGHRTGELFF.

Here the CDR3 reads CASSSPGEGGSYEQYF. The CDR3 DNA reads TGTGCCAGCTCCTCCCCCGGGGAGGGCGGGTCCTACGAGCAGTACTTC. The chain links TRBV18 to TRBJ2-7, with TRBD2 matching over 7 bases. From germline, CDR1 is KGHSH and CDR2 LQKENI. Losses at the gene ends were 6 bases for V and 1 base for J; bases not matched to a gene: 12. This CDR3 has 16 amino acids.

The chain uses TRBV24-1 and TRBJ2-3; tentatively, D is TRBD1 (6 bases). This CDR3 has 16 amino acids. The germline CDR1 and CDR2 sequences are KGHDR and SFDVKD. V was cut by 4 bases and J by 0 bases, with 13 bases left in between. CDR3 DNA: TGTGCCACCAGTGACCCGGGACACACTAGCACAGATACGCAGTATTTT. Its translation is CATSDPGHTSTDTQYF.

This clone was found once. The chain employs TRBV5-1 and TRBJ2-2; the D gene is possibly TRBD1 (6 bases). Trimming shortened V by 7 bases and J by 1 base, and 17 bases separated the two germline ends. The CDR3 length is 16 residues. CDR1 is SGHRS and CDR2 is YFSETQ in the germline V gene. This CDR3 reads CASGSQGLENTGELFF. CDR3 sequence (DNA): TGCGCCAGCGGATCACAGGGTCTGGAGAACACCGGGGAGCTGTTTTTT.

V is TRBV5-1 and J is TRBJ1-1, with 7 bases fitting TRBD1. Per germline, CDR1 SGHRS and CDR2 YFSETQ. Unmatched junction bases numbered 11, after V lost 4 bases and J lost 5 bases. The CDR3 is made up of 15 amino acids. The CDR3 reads CASSRGQGGGTEAFF. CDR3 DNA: TGCGCCAGCAGCCGCGGGCAGGGGGGTGGAACTGAAGCTTTCTTT.

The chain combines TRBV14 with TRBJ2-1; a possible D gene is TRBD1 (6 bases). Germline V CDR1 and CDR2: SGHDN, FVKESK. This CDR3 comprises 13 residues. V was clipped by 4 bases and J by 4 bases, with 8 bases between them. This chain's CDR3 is CASSPGQYNEQFF. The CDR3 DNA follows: TGTGCCAGCAGCCCTGGACAGTACAATGAGCAGTTCTTC.

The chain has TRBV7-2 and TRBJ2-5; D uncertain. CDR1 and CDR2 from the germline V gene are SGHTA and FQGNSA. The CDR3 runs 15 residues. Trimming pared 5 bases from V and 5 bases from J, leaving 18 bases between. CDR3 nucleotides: TGTGCCAGCAGCATAGAATCGACCCAGGTGGAGACCCAGTACTTC. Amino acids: CASSIESTQVETQYF.

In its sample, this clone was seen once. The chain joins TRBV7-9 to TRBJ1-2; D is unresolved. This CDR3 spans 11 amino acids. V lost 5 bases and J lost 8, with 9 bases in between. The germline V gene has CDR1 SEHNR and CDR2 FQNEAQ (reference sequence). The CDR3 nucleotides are TGTGCCAGCAGCCGAGTATGGGGCTACACCTTC. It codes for CASSRVWGYTF.

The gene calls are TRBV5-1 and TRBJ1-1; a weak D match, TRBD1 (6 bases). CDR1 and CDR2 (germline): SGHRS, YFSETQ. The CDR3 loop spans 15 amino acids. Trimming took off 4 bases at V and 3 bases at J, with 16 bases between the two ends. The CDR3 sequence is CASSPRIGGDTEAFF. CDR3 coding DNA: TGCGCCAGCAGCCCCCGTATAGGGGGGGACACTGAAGCTTTCTTT.

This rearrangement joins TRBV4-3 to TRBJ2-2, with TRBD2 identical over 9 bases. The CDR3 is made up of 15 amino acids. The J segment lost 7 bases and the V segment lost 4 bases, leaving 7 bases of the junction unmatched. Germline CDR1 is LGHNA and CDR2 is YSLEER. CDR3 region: CASSRGLAGIGELFF. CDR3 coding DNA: TGCGCCAGCAGCCGAGGGCTAGCGGGAATCGGGGAGCTGTTTTTT.

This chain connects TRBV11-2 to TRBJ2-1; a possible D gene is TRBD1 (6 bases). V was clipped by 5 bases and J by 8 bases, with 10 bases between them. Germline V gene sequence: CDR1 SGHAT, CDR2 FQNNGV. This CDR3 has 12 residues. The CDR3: CASSEQGHEQFF. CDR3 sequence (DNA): TGTGCCAGCAGCGAACAGGGACATGAGCAGTTCTTC.